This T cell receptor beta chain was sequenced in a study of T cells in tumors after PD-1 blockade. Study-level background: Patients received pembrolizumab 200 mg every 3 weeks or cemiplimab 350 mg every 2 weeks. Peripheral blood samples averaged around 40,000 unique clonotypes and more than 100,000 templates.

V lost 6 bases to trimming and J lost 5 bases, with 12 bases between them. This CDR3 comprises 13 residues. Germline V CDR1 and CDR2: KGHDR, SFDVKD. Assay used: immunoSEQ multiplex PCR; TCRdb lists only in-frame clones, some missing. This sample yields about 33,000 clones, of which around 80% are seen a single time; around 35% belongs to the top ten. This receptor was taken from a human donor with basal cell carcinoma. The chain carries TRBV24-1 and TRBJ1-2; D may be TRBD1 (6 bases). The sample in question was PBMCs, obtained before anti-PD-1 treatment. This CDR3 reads CATSPGGGYGYTF. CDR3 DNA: TGTGCCACCAGTCCTGGGGGCGGGTATGGCTACACCTTC.